What follows describes a single T cell receptor beta chain. Its antigen is undetermined. Some clones are missing from TCRdb's copy, which holds only in-frame ones; the method was immunoSEQ multiplex PCR. The sample yields just over 60,000 clones, roughly nine tenths seen once. This sample is part of a study of OX40 agonist ivuxolimab in advanced cancers. Whole-study results and caveats: Low clonal expansion, among the lowest seen, marked partial responders at 0.1-3.0 mg/kg.

Sampling times: baseline, cycle 4 day 1, cycle 7 day 1. The V gene end was trimmed by 5 bases and the J gene end by 6 bases; junction bases not matched to a gene: 4. CDR1 and CDR2 (germline): MNHEY, SMNVEV (reference sequence). There are 13 residues in the CDR3. Sequenced here: CD4+ or CD8+ T cells sorted from blood, sampled in a trial of the OX40 agonist ivuxolimab. The receptor was derived from an adult with an advanced solid tumor such as melanoma, head and neck, liver or kidney cancer. The chain recombines TRBV27 with TRBJ1-2, with 9 bases lining up with TRBD1. Here the CDR3 DNA reads TGTGCCAGCAGTCCACAGGGGGCTAATGGCTACACCTTC. Protein: CASSPQGANGYTF.